This T cell receptor beta chain was identified during a study of T cells in localized non-small cell lung cancer. The study's findings and limits: In adjacent lung appeared a median around 54 of the top 100 tumor clones. Tumor showed lower T cell clonality than uninvolved adjacent lung, where it was highest. One tumor region alone was sequenced, and heterogeneity therefore remains possible.

The method was immunoSEQ multiplex PCR; TCRdb's version includes in-frame clones alone and lacks a portion of them. The profile shows 15,000 or so clones, around 83% of them singletons. This CDR3 spans 13 amino acids. The germline CDR1 and CDR2 sequences are MNHEY and SVGAGI. V lost 2 bases and J lost 9; bases outside the gene matches: 3. Details on this clone: Its matching antigen is unknown.

The receptor's source is a male donor at least 60 years old with stage I lung adenocarcinoma. The chain joins TRBV6-5 to TRBJ2-1; 8 bases agree with TRBD1. This specimen consisted of peripheral blood, obtained before any cancer treatment. CDR3 nucleotide sequence: TGTGCCAGCAGTTACGGACAGGGCGCTGAGCAGTTCTTC. This sequence encodes CASSYGQGAEQFF.